These 18 T cell receptor beta chains were all obtained from the same sample, sequenced in a study of early stage breast cancer tumors. Profiling relied on immunoSEQ multiplex PCR, and the TCRdb table lists in-frame clones only, not all of them. Of fewer than 25,000 clones listed, about 70% were seen once; the top ten hold about 10%. The sequenced material came from breast tumor tissue. The receptors derive from a person in their sixties or seventies with breast cancer.

CDR3 residues: CASSLFGVLAGKNNEQFF. CDR3 DNA: TGTGCCAGCAGTTTATTTGGGGTTCTAGCGGGGAAGAACAATGAGCAGTTCTTC. The chain couples TRBV27 to TRBJ2-1; 9 positions agree with TRBD2. The length of the CDR3 is 18 residues. With V trimmed by 1 base and J by 5 bases, 12 bases remained unmatched. From germline, CDR1 is MNHEY and CDR2 SMNVEV (reference sequence).

V and J are TRBV11-3 and TRBJ2-1; 10 nucleotides match TRBD1. The germline CDR1 and CDR2 sequences are SGHNT and YENEEA. The CDR3 runs to 14 residues. The trim removed 5 bases at V and 8 bases at J, leaving 6 bases unmatched. CDR3 coding DNA: TGTGCCAGCAGCAAAACCGGGACAGGGGATGAGCAGTTCTTC. This encodes CASSKTGTGDEQFF.

The J gene is TRBJ2-2, the V gene TRBV4-3; maybe TRBD2 (6 bases). Per the germline V gene, CDR1 is LGHNA and CDR2 is YSLEER. Trimming stripped 0 bases from V and 6 bases from J, with 23 bases between. The CDR3 runs 19 residues. The CDR3 nucleotides read TGCGCCAGCAGCCAAGATTGGGGCGGCGGGATGGGGTTTTCCGGGGAGCTGTTTTTT. Its protein is CASSQDWGGGMGFSGELFF.

With respect to this clone: Its ends do not fully match the called genes, so a read error is possible. The chain uses TRBV7-7 and TRBJ2-1; 8 bases map to TRBD2. Germline assignment: CDR1 SSHAT and CDR2 FNYEAQ (reference sequence). This CDR3 region has 13 residues. The CDR3 DNA reads TGTGCTAGCAGCCCAGCGGGGGACAATGAGCAGTTCTTC. This gives the protein CASSPAGDNEQFF.

Only a few counts were recorded for this clone. The chain joins TRBV18 to TRBJ2-5; D is undetermined. V was trimmed by 1 base and J by 3 bases, leaving 9 bases between them. The CDR3 runs 14 residues. The V gene's germline CDR1 is KGHSH and CDR2 LQKENI. The CDR3 nucleotides are TGTGCCAGCTCACCACGACTTTATGAAGAGACCCAGTACTTC. This translates into CASSPRLYEETQYF.

The chain joins TRBV7-8 to TRBJ2-7; D is uncertain. The CDR3 covers 13 residues. Germline V gene lookup returns CDR1 SGHVS and CDR2 FQNEAQ. V was shortened by 2 bases and J by 2 bases, with 7 bases between the two germline ends. The CDR3 spells CASSLQETYEQYF. DNA of the CDR3: TGTGCCAGCAGCTTACAGGAAACCTACGAGCAGTACTTC.

The chain is built from TRBV7-9 and TRBJ2-5; TRBD2 matches at 13 bases. Per the germline V gene, CDR1 is SEHNR and CDR2 is FQNEAQ (reference sequence). V was clipped by 4 bases and J by 3 bases; unmatched bases: 2. The CDR3 consists of 15 residues. The CDR3 spells CASSSGTSGKETQYF. As DNA, the CDR3 is TGTGCCAGCAGCTCCGGGACTAGCGGGAAAGAGACCCAGTACTTC.

This clone came up once. The rearrangement links TRBV10-3 to TRBJ1-1, with 9 bases fitting TRBD1. V shed 6 bases, J shed 5 bases, and the junction held 7 bases outside the gene matches. CDR1 and CDR2 from the germline V gene are ENHRY and SYGVKD. This CDR3 region has 14 residues. CDR3 sequence reads: CAISQRTGETEAFF. The CDR3 bases are TGTGCCATCAGCCAGAGGACAGGGGAAACTGAAGCTTTCTTT.

This clone showed up just once. The chain has TRBV30 and TRBJ2-1, with 8 nucleotides matching TRBD1. The CDR3 is made up of 14 amino acids. V gave up 3 bases and J gave up 6 bases; unmatched junction bases: 7. Germline values: CDR1 GTSNPN, CDR2 SVGIG (reference sequence). In DNA form, the CDR3 reads TGTGCCTGGAGGGCGCCAGGGGGCGGCAATGAGCAGTTCTTC. Translated: CAWRAPGGGNEQFF.

The chain links TRBV14 to TRBJ1-5; TRBD1 matches 8 bases. Looked up from germline, CDR1 is SGHDN and CDR2 is FVKESK. This CDR3 spans 20 amino acids. V gave up 1 base and J gave up 0 bases; unmatched junction bases: 14. CDR3 protein: CASSQGYRQGALYSNQPQHF. DNA of the CDR3: TGTGCCAGCAGCCAAGGATATCGGCAGGGGGCCCTTTATAGCAATCAGCCCCAGCATTTT.

The V call is TRBV5-8, the J call TRBJ1-5; 9 nucleotides align to TRBD1. CDR1 is SGHTS and CDR2 is YDEGEE in the germline V gene. V shed 0 bases, J shed 5 bases, and the junction held 0 bases outside the gene matches. CDR3 length: 14 residues. CDR3 amino acids: CASSLGQGDQPQHF. CDR3 DNA sequence: TGTGCCAGCAGCTTGGGACAGGGGGATCAGCCCCAGCATTTT.

In its sample, this clone was seen a few times. The chain couples TRBV19 to TRBJ2-7, with 10 bases fitting TRBD2. The CDR3 totals 17 residues. In germline, CDR1 is LNHDA, CDR2 SQIVND (reference sequence). V shed 1 base, J shed 2 bases, and the junction held 8 bases outside the gene matches. In DNA, the CDR3 is TGTGCCAGTAGTATAGGGACTAGCGGAACCCTAACCTACGAGCAGTACTTC. Protein product: CASSIGTSGTLTYEQYF.

This chain joins TRBV2 and TRBJ2-1; TRBD2 matches 11 bases. V was clipped by 4 bases and J by 6 bases; unmatched bases: 8. This CDR3 comprises 16 residues. Per germline, CDR1 SNHLY and CDR2 FYNNEI. CDR3: CASSVVAGGPTNEQFF. CDR3 bases: TGTGCCAGCAGTGTAGTAGCGGGAGGGCCAACCAATGAGCAGTTCTTC. The complete variable domain, with remaining parts taken from reference TRBV2 and TRBJ2-1, reads EPEVTQTPSHQVTQMGQEVILRCVPISNHLYFYWYRQILGQKVEFLVSFYNNEISEKSEIFDDQFSVERPDGSNFTLKIRSTKLEDSAMYFCASSVVAGGPTNEQFFGPGTRLTVL.

This clone has a handful of counts. The chain recombines TRBV7-6 with TRBJ2-1; 7 positions match TRBD2. J gave up 8 bases and V 4 bases, and 5 bases lay outside the gene matches. CDR3 length: 13 amino acids. The germline V gene has CDR1 SGHVS and CDR2 FNYEAQ. CDR3 bases: TGTGCCAGCAGCTGGGGACTATTCGATGAGCAGTTCTTC. This encodes CASSWGLFDEQFF.

The chain combines TRBV11-2 with TRBJ2-4, with a weak D call TRBD2 (6 bases). V lost 0 bases, J lost 0 bases, and 12 bases lay in between. The CDR3 totals 17 residues. Germline loops: CDR1 SGHAT, CDR2 FQNNGV. The CDR3 loop is CASSLDRQGLAKNIQYF. CDR3 in DNA: TGTGCCAGCAGCTTAGATAGGCAGGGACTAGCCAAAAACATTCAGTACTTC.

V and J are TRBV28 and TRBJ2-7; 7 bases are a match to TRBD1. The ends lost 1 base at V and 3 bases at J; junction bases unmatched: 0. Germline CDR1 and CDR2: MDHEN and SYDVKM. The CDR3 contains 13 residues. The CDR3 loop is CASSLYRGYEQYF. The CDR3 coding sequence is TGTGCCAGCAGTTTATACAGGGGCTACGAGCAGTACTTC. Supplemented by reference TRBV28 and TRBJ2-7, the full variable domain reads DVKVTQSSRYLVKRTGEKVFLECVQDMDHENMFWYRQDPGLGLRLIYFSYDVKMKEKGDIPEGYSVSREKKERFSLILESASTNQTSMYLCASSLYRGYEQYFGPGTRLTVT.

By sample fraction, this clone is medium-sized. V gene TRBV7-6 combines with J gene TRBJ2-2, with a weak D call TRBD1 (5 bases). Germline CDR1 is SGHVS and CDR2 is FNYEAQ. The CDR3 is made up of 17 amino acids. Trimming removed 5 bases from V and 4 bases from J, with 20 bases in between. CDR3 residues: CASSQQPTARSTGELFF. For the CDR3, the DNA is TGTGCCAGCAGCCAACAACCGACAGCTAGGAGCACCGGGGAGCTGTTTTTT.

The CDR3 here is CASGRGGTEAFF. The CDR3 DNA is TGTGCCTCGGGAAGGGGGGGCACTGAAGCTTTCTTT. J is TRBJ1-1 and V is TRBV30; perhaps TRBD1 as D (6 bases). The CDR3 runs 12 residues. Trimming removed 7 bases from V and 4 bases from J, with 13 bases in between. Germline values: CDR1 GTSNPN, CDR2 SVGIG (reference sequence).